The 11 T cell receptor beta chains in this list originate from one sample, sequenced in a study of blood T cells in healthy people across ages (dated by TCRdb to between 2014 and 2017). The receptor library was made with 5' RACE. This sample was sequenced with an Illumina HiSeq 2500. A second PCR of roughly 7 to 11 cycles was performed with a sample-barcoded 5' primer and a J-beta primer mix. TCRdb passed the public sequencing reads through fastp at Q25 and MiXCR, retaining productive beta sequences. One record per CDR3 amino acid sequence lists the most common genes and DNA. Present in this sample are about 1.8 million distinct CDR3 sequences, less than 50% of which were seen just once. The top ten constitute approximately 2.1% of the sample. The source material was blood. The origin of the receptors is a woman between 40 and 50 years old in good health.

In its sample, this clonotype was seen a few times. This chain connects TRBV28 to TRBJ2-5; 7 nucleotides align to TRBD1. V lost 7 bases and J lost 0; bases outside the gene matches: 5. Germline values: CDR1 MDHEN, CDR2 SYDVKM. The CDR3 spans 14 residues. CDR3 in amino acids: CASKPTGNQETQYF. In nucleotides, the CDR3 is TGTGCCAGCAAACCGACAGGGAACCAAGAGACCCAGTACTTC.

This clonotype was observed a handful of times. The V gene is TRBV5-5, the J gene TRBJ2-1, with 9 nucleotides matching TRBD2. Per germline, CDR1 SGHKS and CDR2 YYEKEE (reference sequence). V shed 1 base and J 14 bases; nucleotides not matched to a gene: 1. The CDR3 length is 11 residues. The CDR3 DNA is TGTGCCAGCAGCTTGTTAGCGGGGGAGTTCTTC. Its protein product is CASSLLAGEFF.

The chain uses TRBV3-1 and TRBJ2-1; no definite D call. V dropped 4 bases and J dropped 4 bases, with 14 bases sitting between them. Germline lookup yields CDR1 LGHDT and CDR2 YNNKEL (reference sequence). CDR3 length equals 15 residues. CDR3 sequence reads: CASSPWQSLYNEQFF. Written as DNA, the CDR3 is TGTGCCAGCAGCCCCTGGCAGTCCCTATACAATGAGCAGTTCTTC.

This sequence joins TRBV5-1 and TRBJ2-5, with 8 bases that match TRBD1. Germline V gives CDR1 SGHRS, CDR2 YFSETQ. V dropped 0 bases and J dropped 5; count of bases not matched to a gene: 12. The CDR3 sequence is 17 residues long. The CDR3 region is CASSLGATRGPGETQYF. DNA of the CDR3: TGCGCCAGCAGCTTGGGCGCCACCAGGGGGCCCGGGGAGACCCAGTACTTC. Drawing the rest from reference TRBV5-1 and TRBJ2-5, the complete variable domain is KAGVTQTPRYLIKTRGQQVTLSCSPISGHRSVSWYQQTPGQGLQFLFEYFSETQRNKGNFPGRFSGRQFSNSRSEMNVSTLELGDSALYLCASSLGATRGPGETQYFGPGTRLLVL.

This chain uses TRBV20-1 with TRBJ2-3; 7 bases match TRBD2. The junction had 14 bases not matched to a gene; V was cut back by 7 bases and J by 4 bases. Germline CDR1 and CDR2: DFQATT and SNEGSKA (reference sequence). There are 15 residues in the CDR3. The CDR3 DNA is TGCAGTGGACTTAGTGGGGGGGGGAGGGCAGATACGCAGTATTTT. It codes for CSGLSGGGRADTQYF.

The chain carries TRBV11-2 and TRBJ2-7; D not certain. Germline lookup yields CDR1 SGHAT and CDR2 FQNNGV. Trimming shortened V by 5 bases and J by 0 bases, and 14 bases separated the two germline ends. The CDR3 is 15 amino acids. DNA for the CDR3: TGTGCCAGCAGCCTGACAAAAACGGGCTCCTACGAGCAGTACTTC. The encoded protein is CASSLTKTGSYEQYF.

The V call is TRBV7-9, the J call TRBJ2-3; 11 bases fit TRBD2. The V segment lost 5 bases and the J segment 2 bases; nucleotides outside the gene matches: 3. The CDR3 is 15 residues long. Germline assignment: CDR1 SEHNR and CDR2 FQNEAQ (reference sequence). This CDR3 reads CASSELAGDTDTQYF. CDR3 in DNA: TGTGCCAGCAGCGAACTAGCGGGGGACACAGATACGCAGTATTTT.

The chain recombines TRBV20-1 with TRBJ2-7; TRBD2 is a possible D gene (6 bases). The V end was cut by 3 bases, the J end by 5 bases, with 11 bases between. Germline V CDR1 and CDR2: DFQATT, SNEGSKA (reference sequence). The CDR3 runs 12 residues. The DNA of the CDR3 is TGCAGTGCTAGTACTGCGGGACACGAGCAGTACTTC. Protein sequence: CSASTAGHEQYF.

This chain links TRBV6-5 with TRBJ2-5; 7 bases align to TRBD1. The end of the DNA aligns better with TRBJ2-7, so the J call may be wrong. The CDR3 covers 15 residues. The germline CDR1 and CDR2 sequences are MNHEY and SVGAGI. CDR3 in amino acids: CASSERQGEVCEQYF. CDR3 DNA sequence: TGTGCCAGCAGCGAACGACAGGGAGAGGTATGCGAGCAGTACTTC.

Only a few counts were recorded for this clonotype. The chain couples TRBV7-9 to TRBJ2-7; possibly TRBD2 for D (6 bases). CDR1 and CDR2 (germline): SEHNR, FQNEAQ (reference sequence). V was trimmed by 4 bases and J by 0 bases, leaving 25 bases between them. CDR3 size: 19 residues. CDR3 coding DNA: TGTGCCAGCAGCTACTCGCTAGGCCTTTCACCCGGGGGCTCCTACGAGCAGTACTTC. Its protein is CASSYSLGLSPGGSYEQYF.

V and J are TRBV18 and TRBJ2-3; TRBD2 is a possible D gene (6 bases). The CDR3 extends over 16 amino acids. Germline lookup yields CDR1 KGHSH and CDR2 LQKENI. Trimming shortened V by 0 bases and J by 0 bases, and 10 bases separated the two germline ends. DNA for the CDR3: TGTGCCAGCTCACCACCAAGCGGGTCTAGCACAGATACGCAGTATTTT. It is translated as CASSPPSGSSTDTQYF.